One and the same sample provided the 4 T cell receptor beta chains below, sequenced in a study of response to subunit inactivated influenza vaccine. One entry per CDR3 protein results from TCRdb running MiXCR on the RT-PCR reads. Here the sample spans more than 400,000 distinct CDR3 sequences, approximately 6.9% being singletons. This specimen consisted of PBMCs from blood, obtained about 23 months after vaccination. The source is a man between 50 and 75 years old who received an inactivated influenza vaccine.

This clonotype was detected ten times or more. CDR3 region: CSVPTLDLFYNEQFF. The CDR3, as DNA: TGCAGCGTTCCGACGTTGGACTTGTTCTACAATGAGCAGTTCTTC. The chain is built from TRBV29-1 and TRBJ2-1, with TRBD2 as a possible D gene (5 bases). The CDR3 loop spans 15 amino acids. V gave up 5 bases and J gave up 3 bases, with 17 bases separating them. Germline V lookup: CDR1 SQVTM, CDR2 ANQGSEA.

The V gene is TRBV2, the J gene TRBJ2-7; D is unresolved. V was cut by 1 base and J by 0 bases, with 10 bases left in between. From germline, CDR1 is SNHLY and CDR2 FYNNEI. CDR3 length: 15 residues. The CDR3 sequence is CASSEGAKSSYEQYF. The DNA for the CDR3 is TGTGCCAGCAGTGAAGGGGCAAAGAGCTCCTACGAGCAGTACTTC.

This clonotype was seen a handful of times. The chain carries TRBV7-8 and TRBJ2-7, with unresolved D. Germline V gene data show CDR1 as SGHVS and CDR2 as FQNEAQ. CDR3 length equals 14 residues. Trimming took 1 base from V and 5 from J, leaving 12 bases between them. The CDR3 nucleotides read TGTGCCAGCAGCTTAGAACCTCTGTCAGACGAGCAGTACTTC. Amino acid sequence: CASSLEPLSDEQYF.

This clonotype was seen at least ten times. The V and J genes are TRBV5-1 and TRBJ2-7, with a tentative D call TRBD1 (5 bases). Germline V gene lookup returns CDR1 SGHRS and CDR2 YFSETQ. V was pared by 0 bases and J by 3 bases, with 16 bases between. The length of the CDR3 is 16 residues. This CDR3 reads CASSLDPDSPHYEQYF. CDR3 DNA sequence: TGCGCCAGCAGCTTGGATCCAGACAGCCCCCACTACGAGCAGTACTTC.